These 7 T cell receptor beta chains were all obtained from the same sample, sequenced in a study of blood T cell repertoires in COVID-19. Clones were read by immunoSEQ multiplex PCR, and TCRdb kept only the in-frame ones, dropping some. The table records 100,000 to 120,000 clones, approximately 82% of them present only once. Material: peripheral blood. These receptor sequences come from a woman older than 75 with acute or convalescent COVID-19.

This chain connects TRBV2 to TRBJ1-6; the D gene is possibly TRBD1 (5 bases). CDR1 is SNHLY and CDR2 is FYNNEI in the germline V gene. Trimming removed 3 bases at V and 7 bases at J, with 7 bases between. The CDR3 totals 13 residues. Here the CDR3 DNA reads TGTGCCAGCAGTGAGGGGCAGAATTCACCCCTCCACTTT. Residues: CASSEGQNSPLHF.

This chain links TRBV19 with TRBJ2-7; tentative D call: TRBD2 (6 bases). V lost 6 bases, J lost 1 base, and 10 bases lay in between. Germline values: CDR1 LNHDA, CDR2 SQIVND (reference sequence). The CDR3 is made up of 13 amino acids. As DNA, the CDR3 is TGTGCCAGTAGGGGGGAGGCTTCCTACGAGCAGTACTTC. Translation: CASRGEASYEQYF.

The chain has TRBV7-9 and TRBJ2-1, with 7 bases matching TRBD1. This CDR3 contains 13 residues. V was clipped by 4 bases and J by 4 bases; unmatched bases: 1. Germline V lookup: CDR1 SEHNR, CDR2 FQNEAQ (reference sequence). This CDR3 reads CASSSTGYNEQFF. In DNA form, the CDR3 reads TGTGCCAGCAGCTCGACAGGGTACAATGAGCAGTTCTTC.

This clone was observed a single time. The chain uses TRBV5-1 and TRBJ2-1; 8 nucleotides agree with TRBD2. The V gene end was trimmed by 4 bases and the J gene end by 5 bases; junction bases not matched to a gene: 11. The V gene's germline CDR1 is SGHRS and CDR2 YFSETQ. The CDR3 spans 16 residues. DNA of the CDR3: TGCGCCAGCAGCACCGCCGGGACTAGTTCCCACAATGAGCAGTTCTTC. This sequence encodes CASSTAGTSSHNEQFF.

The sample holds one count of this clone. J is TRBJ2-2 and V is TRBV28; TRBD2 matches at 10 bases. Looked up from germline, CDR1 is MDHEN and CDR2 is SYDVKM. V trimming: 6 bases; J trimming: 3 bases; junction bases outside the gene matches: 4. The CDR3 contains 15 residues. Here the CDR3 DNA reads TGTGCCAGCAGAGTAGGACTAGCGGACACCGGGGAGCTGTTTTTT. The encoded protein is CASRVGLADTGELFF.

This chain uses TRBV10-1 with TRBJ1-1; TRBD1 is a possible D gene (6 bases). Germline values: CDR1 WNHNN, CDR2 SYGVQD (reference sequence). Trimming took off 0 bases at V and 1 base at J, with 15 bases between the two ends. The CDR3 covers 17 residues. The DNA of the CDR3 is TGCGCCAGCAGTGAGTCGGGGTCCCCGACAGGGAACACTGAAGCTTTCTTT. Its translation: CASSESGSPTGNTEAFF.

The chain carries TRBV7-2 and TRBJ2-4, with a weak D call TRBD1 (6 bases). This CDR3 contains 16 residues. V lost 0 bases to trimming and J lost 0 bases, with 9 bases between them. CDR1 and CDR2 (germline): SGHTA, FQGNSA. In DNA, the CDR3 is TGTGCCAGCAGCTTAGCCAGGGGCTTAGCCAAAAACATTCAGTACTTC. It encodes CASSLARGLAKNIQYF.